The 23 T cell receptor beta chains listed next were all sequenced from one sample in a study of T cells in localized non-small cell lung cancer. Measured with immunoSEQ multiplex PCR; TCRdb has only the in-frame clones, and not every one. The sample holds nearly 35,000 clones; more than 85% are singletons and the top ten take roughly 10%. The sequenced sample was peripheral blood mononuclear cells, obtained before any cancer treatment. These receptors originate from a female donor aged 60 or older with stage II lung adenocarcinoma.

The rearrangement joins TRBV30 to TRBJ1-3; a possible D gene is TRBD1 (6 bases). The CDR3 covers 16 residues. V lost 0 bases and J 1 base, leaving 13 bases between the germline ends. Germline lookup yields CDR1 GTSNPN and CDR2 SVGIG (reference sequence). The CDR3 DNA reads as TGTGCCTGGAGTGTGCCGGGGGCTCATTCTGGAAACACCATATATTTT. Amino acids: CAWSVPGAHSGNTIYF.

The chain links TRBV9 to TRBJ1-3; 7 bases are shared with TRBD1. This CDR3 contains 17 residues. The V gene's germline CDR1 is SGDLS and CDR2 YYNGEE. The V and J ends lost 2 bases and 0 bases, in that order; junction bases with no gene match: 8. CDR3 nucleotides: TGTGCCAGCAGCGTTAGGGGGGACAGCATCTCTGGAAACACCATATATTTT. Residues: CASSVRGDSISGNTIYF.

Here the CDR3 reads CASSYSFAGNTEAFF. DNA of the CDR3: TGTGCCAGCAGTTACTCTTTTGCCGGGAACACTGAAGCTTTCTTT. The rearrangement links TRBV6-5 to TRBJ1-1; D is undetermined. This CDR3 is 15 amino acids long. The V and J ends lost 0 bases and 1 base respectively, with 9 bases between them. The germline V gene has CDR1 MNHEY and CDR2 SVGAGI.

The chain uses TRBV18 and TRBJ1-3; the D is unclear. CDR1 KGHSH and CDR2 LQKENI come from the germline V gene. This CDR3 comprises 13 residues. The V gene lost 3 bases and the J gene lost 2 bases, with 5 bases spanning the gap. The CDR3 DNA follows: TGTGCCAGCTCACCGCTCGCTGGAAACACCATATATTTT. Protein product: CASSPLAGNTIYF. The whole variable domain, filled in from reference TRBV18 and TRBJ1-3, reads NAGVMQNPRHLVRRRGQEARLRCSPMKGHSHVYWYRQLPEEGLKFMVYLQKENIIDESGMPKERFSAEFPKEGPSILRIQQVVRGDSAAYFCASSPLAGNTIYFGEGSWLTVV.

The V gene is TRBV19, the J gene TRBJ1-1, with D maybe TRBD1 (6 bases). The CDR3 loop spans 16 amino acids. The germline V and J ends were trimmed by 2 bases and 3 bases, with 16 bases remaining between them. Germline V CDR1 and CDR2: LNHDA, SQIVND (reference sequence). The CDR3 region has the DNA TGTGCCAGTAGTATACCAACCCCACAGGGTCACACTGAAGCTTTCTTT. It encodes CASSIPTPQGHTEAFF.

The CDR3 DNA reads as TGTGCCAGCAGCCAAGATCAACTGGGGACAGGGGGATTCACAGATACGCAGTATTTT. Its translation: CASSQDQLGTGGFTDTQYF. The chain is built from TRBV14 and TRBJ2-3; TRBD1 agrees at 11 bases. This CDR3 has 19 amino acids. CDR1 is SGHDN and CDR2 is FVKESK in the germline V gene. V lost 0 bases and J lost 2; bases outside the gene matches: 10.

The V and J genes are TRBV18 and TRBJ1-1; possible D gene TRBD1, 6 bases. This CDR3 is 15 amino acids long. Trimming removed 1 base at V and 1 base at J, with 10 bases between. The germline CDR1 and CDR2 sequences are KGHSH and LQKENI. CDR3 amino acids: CASSPQGVGNTEAFF. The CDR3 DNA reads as TGTGCCAGCTCACCACAGGGGGTCGGGAACACTGAAGCTTTCTTT.

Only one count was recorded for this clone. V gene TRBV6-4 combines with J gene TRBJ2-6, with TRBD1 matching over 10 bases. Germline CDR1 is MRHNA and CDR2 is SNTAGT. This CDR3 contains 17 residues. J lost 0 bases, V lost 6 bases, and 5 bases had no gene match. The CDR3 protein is CASSRTGGSSGANVLTF. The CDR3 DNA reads TGTGCCAGCAGCCGGACAGGGGGTAGCTCTGGGGCCAACGTCCTGACTTTC.

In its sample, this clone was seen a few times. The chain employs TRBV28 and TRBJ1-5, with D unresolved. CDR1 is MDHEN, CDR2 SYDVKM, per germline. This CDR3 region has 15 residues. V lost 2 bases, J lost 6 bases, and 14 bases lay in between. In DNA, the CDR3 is TGTGCCAGCAGTTTAAGGGCGGGGATCAGTCAGCCCCAGCATTTT. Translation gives CASSLRAGISQPQHF.

DNA for the CDR3: TGTGCCAGCGGCCAGACTAGCTTCCGTGAGCAGTACTTC. Translated, it gives CASGQTSFREQYF. This chain connects TRBV7-2 to TRBJ2-7, with 7 bases identical to TRBD2. In germline, CDR1 is SGHTA, CDR2 FQGNSA. V gave up 8 bases and J gave up 7 bases; unmatched junction bases: 11. This CDR3 comprises 13 residues.

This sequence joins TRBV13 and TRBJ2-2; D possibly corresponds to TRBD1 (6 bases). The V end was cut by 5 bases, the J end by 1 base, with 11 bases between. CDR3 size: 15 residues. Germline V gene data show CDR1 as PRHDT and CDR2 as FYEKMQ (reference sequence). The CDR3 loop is CASSPTTGNTGELFF. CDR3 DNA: TGTGCCAGCAGCCCGACGACAGGGAACACCGGGGAGCTGTTTTTT.

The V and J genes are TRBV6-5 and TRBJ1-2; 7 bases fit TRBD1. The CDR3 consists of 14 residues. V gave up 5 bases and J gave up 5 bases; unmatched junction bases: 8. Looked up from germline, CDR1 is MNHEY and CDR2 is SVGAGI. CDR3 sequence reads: CASSEGQLIYGYTF. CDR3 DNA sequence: TGTGCCAGCAGTGAGGGACAGCTCATATATGGCTACACCTTC.

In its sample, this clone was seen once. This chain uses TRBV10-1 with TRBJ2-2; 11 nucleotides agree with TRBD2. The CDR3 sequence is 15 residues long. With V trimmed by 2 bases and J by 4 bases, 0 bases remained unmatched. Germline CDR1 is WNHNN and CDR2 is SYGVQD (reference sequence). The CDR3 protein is CASSEGLAGTGELFF. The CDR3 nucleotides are TGCGCCAGCAGTGAGGGACTAGCGGGCACCGGGGAGCTGTTTTTT.

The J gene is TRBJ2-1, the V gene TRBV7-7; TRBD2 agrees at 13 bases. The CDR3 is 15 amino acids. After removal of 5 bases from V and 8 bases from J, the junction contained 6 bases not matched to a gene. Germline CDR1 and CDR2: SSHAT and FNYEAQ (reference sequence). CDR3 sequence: CASSPGLAGADEQFF. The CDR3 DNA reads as TGTGCCAGCAGCCCCGGACTAGCGGGAGCGGATGAGCAGTTCTTC.

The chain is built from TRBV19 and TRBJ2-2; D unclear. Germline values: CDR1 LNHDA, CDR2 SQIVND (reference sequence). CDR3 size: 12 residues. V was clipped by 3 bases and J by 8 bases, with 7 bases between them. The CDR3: CASSMPVGELFF. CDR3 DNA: TGTGCCAGTAGTATGCCGGTGGGGGAGCTGTTTTTT.

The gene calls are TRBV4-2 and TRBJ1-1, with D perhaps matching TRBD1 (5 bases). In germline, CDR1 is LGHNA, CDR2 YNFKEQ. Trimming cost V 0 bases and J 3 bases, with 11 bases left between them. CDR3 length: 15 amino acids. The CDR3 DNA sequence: TGTGCCAGCAGCCAAGATCCAGGGCGGGACACTGAAGCTTTCTTT. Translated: CASSQDPGRDTEAFF.

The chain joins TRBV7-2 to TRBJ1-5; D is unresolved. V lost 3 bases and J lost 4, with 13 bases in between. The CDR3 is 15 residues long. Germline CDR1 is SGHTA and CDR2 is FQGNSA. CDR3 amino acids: CASSFQSRTNQPQHF. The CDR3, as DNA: TGTGCCAGCAGCTTCCAGAGCCGCACAAATCAGCCCCAGCATTTT.

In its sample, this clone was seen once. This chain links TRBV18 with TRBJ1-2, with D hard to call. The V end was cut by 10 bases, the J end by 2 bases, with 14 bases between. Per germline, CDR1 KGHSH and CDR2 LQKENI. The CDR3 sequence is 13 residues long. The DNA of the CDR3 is TGTGCCACCTCGGACGGACGAAACTATGGCTACACCTTC. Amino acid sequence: CATSDGRNYGYTF.

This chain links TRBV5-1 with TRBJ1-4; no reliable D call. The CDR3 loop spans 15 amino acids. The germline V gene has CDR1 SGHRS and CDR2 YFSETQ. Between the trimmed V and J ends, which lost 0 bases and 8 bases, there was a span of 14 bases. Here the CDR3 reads CASSLEGSIKEKLFF. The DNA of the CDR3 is TGCGCCAGCAGCTTGGAGGGCAGTATTAAGGAAAAACTGTTTTTT.

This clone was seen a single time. CDR3 protein: CASSIRGGASGNTIYF. Written as DNA, the CDR3 is TGTGCCAGTAGTATCCGGGGGGGCGCATCCGGAAACACCATATATTTT. The J gene is TRBJ1-3, the V gene TRBV19, with a tentative D call TRBD1 (6 bases). This CDR3 region has 16 residues. V lost 3 bases and J lost 4, with 16 bases in between. From germline, CDR1 is LNHDA and CDR2 SQIVND (reference sequence).

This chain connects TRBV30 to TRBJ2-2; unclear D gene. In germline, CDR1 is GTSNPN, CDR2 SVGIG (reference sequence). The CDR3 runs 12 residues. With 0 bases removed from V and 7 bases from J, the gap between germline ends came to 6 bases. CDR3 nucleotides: TGTGCCTGGAGTGTCGGTAGCGGGGAGCTGTTTTTT. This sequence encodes CAWSVGSGELFF.

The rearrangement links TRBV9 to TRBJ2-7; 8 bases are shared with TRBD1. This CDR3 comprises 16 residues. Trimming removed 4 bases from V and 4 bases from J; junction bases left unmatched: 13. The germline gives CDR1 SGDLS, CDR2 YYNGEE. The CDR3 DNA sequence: TGTGCCAGCAGCCCCCAACCCGGGACAGGAGCTTACGAGCAGTACTTC. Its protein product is CASSPQPGTGAYEQYF.

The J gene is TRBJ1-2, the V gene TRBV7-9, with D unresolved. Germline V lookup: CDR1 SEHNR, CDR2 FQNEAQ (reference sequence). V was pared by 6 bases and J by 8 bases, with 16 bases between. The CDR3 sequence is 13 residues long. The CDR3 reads CASSFGLGRGYTF. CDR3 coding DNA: TGTGCCAGCAGTTTCGGACTGGGGAGGGGCTACACCTTC.